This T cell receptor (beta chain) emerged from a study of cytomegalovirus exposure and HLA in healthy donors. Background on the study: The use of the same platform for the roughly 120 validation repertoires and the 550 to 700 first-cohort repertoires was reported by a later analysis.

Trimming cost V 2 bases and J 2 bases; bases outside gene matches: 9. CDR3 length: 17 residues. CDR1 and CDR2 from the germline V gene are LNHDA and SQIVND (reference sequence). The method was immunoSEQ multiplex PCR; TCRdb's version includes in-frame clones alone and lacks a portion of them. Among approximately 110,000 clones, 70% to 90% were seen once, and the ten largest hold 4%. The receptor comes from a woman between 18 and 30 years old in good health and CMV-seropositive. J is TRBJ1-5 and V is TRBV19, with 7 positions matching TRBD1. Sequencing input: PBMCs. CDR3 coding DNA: TGTGCCAGTAGTATATCACCAACAGGGGCGGGCAATCAGCCCCAGCATTTT. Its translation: CASSISPTGAGNQPQHF.